This T cell receptor beta chain was identified in a study of cytomegalovirus exposure and HLA in healthy donors. Study-level results: In a later analysis, first-cohort TCR clusters were found to tend to co-occur in the 120 or so validation repertoires.

Notes on this clone: Antigen unknown.

The method was immunoSEQ multiplex PCR; TCRdb's version includes in-frame clones alone and lacks a portion of them. Here the sample spans a few hundred thousand clones, 70% to 90% being singletons. This CDR3 region has 14 residues. Trimming removed 3 bases at V and 1 base at J, with 9 bases between. Germline-derived CDR1 and CDR2 are MNHEY and SVGAGI. The sample comprised PBMCs. The J gene is TRBJ1-1, the V gene TRBV6-5; a weak D match, TRBD1 (6 bases). The receptor's source is a woman between 18 and 30 years old in good health and CMV-seronegative. The CDR3 sequence is CASSYQQGNTEAFF. The DNA for the CDR3 is TGTGCCAGCAGTTATCAACAGGGGAACACTGAAGCTTTCTTT.